Listed here are 8 T cell receptor beta chains from one sample, sequenced in a study of OX40 agonist ivuxolimab in advanced cancers. Sequencing was performed with immunoSEQ multiplex PCR; in TCRdb, only in-frame clones are kept and a portion is missing. The repertoire includes approximately 65,000 clones, nearly 85% of them detected once, and roughly a tenth sits in the top ten. Specimen: CD4+ or CD8+ T cells sorted from blood, collected in a trial of the OX40 agonist ivuxolimab. The source is an adult with an advanced solid tumor such as melanoma, head and neck, liver or kidney cancer.

This clone was detected only once. The chain recombines TRBV4-1 with TRBJ1-4, with D maybe TRBD1 (5 bases). This CDR3 is built from 13 residues. Trimming cost V 2 bases and J 7 bases, with 8 bases left between them. From germline, CDR1 is MGHRA and CDR2 YSYEKL. The CDR3 sequence is CASSQWRGEKLFF. In DNA form, the CDR3 reads TGCGCCAGCAGCCAATGGAGGGGTGAAAAACTGTTTTTT.

Details on this clone: Sequence at one end of the junction differs from germline and may be a read error. The V and J genes are TRBV30 and TRBJ1-3; D gene unclear. CDR1 GTSNPN and CDR2 SVGIG come from the germline V gene (reference sequence). This CDR3 contains 14 residues. CDR3 region: CAWSRLNSGDTIYF. DNA of the CDR3: TGTGCCTGGAGTAGACTGAACTCTGGAGACACCATATATTTT.

The V gene is TRBV2, the J gene TRBJ1-5; 8 bases agree with TRBD1. The CDR3 consists of 14 residues. J lost 4 bases, V lost 6 bases, and 5 bases had no gene match. Germline V gene sequence: CDR1 SNHLY, CDR2 FYNNEI. The CDR3 DNA reads as TGTGCCAGCAGCGACCGGGACAGGAATCAGCCCCAGCATTTT. Translated: CASSDRDRNQPQHF.

This sequence joins TRBV10-3 and TRBJ2-3; possibly TRBD2 for D (7 bases). Germline-derived CDR1 and CDR2 are ENHRY and SYGVKD. V shed 7 bases and J shed 4 bases, with 18 bases lying between them. There are 15 residues in the CDR3. The CDR3 region is CAIMDDGGPSDTQYF. Written as DNA, the CDR3 is TGTGCCATCATGGACGACGGGGGGCCCTCAGATACGCAGTATTTT.

This clone was counted only a few times. J is TRBJ1-1 and V is TRBV30; D is undetermined. Germline loops: CDR1 GTSNPN, CDR2 SVGIG (reference sequence). Trimming shortened V by 2 bases and J by 10 bases, and 8 bases separated the two germline ends. The CDR3 extends over 10 amino acids. The CDR3 region is CAWSLPGAFF. CDR3 DNA sequence: TGTGCCTGGAGTTTGCCTGGAGCTTTCTTT.

V and J are TRBV7-6 and TRBJ2-5; tentatively, D is TRBD1 or TRBD2 (5 bases each). Trimming took 5 bases from V and 7 from J, leaving 11 bases between them. This CDR3 comprises 12 residues. Per germline, CDR1 SGHVS and CDR2 FNYEAQ. The chain's CDR3 is CASSPGTMTQYF. CDR3 DNA sequence: TGTGCCAGCAGCCCCGGGACGATGACCCAGTACTTC.

The chain joins TRBV10-3 to TRBJ1-5, with D uncertain. Germline V gives CDR1 ENHRY, CDR2 SYGVKD. This CDR3 comprises 16 residues. Trimming pared 3 bases from V and 0 bases from J, leaving 12 bases between. In DNA form, the CDR3 reads TGTGCCATCAGTGACCCGACCATGCATAGCAATCAGCCCCAGCATTTT. As protein: CAISDPTMHSNQPQHF.

The chain has TRBV6-1 and TRBJ2-7; tentatively, D is TRBD1 (5 bases). CDR3 size: 15 residues. The ends were cut back, 6 bases at V and 0 bases at J, with 15 bases in the middle. CDR1 is MNHNS and CDR2 is SASEGT in the germline V gene. The DNA of the CDR3 is TGTGCCAGCAGGCGTGTTACAGGCCCCTCCTACGAGCAGTACGTC. The encoded protein is CASRRVTGPSYEQYV.